This T cell receptor beta chain was identified during a study of prognosis after radiotherapy for stage I lung cancer. Study-wide results and limits: Lower Shannon entropy after stereotactic body radiation therapy was observed in patients who went on to develop distant metastases.

Genomic DNA was subjected to two-round multiplex PCR for amplification of TCR beta CDR3. Round one of PCR was performed, and it used primers specific to each TRBV and TRBJ gene. TCRdb fed the multiplex PCR reads into MiXCR, producing one record per CDR3 protein. The profile shows roughly 38,000 distinct CDR3 sequences, approximately 24% of them singletons. Germline CDR1 and CDR2: MDHEN and SYDVKM. The CDR3 loop spans 18 amino acids. This clonotype showed up just once. No antigen is known for it. Sequence at one end of the junction differs from germline and may be a read error. The sample in question was PBMCs, obtained before or after stereotactic body radiation therapy (not recorded which). This rearrangement joins TRBV28 to TRBJ2-7; 11 positions match TRBD2. The clonotype comes from a donor at least 50 years old with non-small cell lung cancer. CDR3 coding DNA: TGTGTCAGCAGTTTTTTAGTTCCCAATAGCGGGGGGGCCCTCGAGCAGTACTTC. Translation gives CVSSFLVPNSGGALEQYF.